The rows below give T cell receptor beta chains drawn from one sample of a study of cytomegalovirus exposure and HLA in healthy donors. TCRdb keeps only in-frame clones here, not all; method: immunoSEQ multiplex PCR. The profile covers more than 95,000 clones, with roughly three quarters appearing a single time and over 1.5% taken by the ten largest. The sample was PBMCs. All receptors come from a woman in her late teens or twenties in good health and CMV-seronegative. The CDR3 runs from the conserved cysteine through the conserved F or W. Fields, in order: D gene, CDR3 length, J gene, clone size, V gene, CDR3 DNA, CDR3 protein. D genes are given only for firm matches. Where a row states a size, it is once, few, many or the class of an expanded clone; other rows omit it.

TRBD1	13	TRBJ1-2	.	TRBV29-1	TGCAGCGTTGGTTTGGGACAGGGTGGTGGCTACACCTTC	CSVGLGQGGGYTF
.	12	TRBJ1-1	few	TRBV19	TGTGCCAGTAGTATCCAGGGGACTGAAGCTTTCTTT	CASSIQGTEAFF
.	11	TRBJ1-1	.	TRBV29-1	TGCAGCGTTGAGAGGAACACTGAAGCTTTCTTT	CSVERNTEAFF
.	18	TRBJ2-3	.	TRBV7-3	TGTGCCAGCAGCTTAACAACTAGAACAGACACTAGCACAGATACGCAGTATTTT	CASSLTTRTDTSTDTQYF
.	14	TRBJ1-2	.	TRBV5-1	TGCGCCAGCAGTTTCCTACAGGGAGATTATGGCTACACCTTC	CASSFLQGDYGYTF
.	15	TRBJ1-1	.	TRBV2	TGTGCCAGCACACCCCGCGCGGGGGCGAGAACTGAAGCTTTCTTT	CASTPRAGARTEAFF
.	13	TRBJ1-1	.	TRBV29-1	TGCAGCGTTGTAGGAGAAGTGAACACTGAAGCTTTCTTT	CSVVGEVNTEAFF
TRBD1	18	TRBJ1-1	.	TRBV15	TGTGCCACCAGCAGAGATAAGGGACAGGGGGCGAAGAACACTGAAGCTTTCTTT	CATSRDKGQGAKNTEAFF
TRBD2	15	TRBJ2-5	.	TRBV4-2	TGTGCCAGCAGCTCGATAGCGGGGGCCCAAGAGACCCAGTACTTC	CASSSIAGAQETQYF
TRBD1	14	TRBJ1-6	.	TRBV5-1	TGCGCCAGCAGCTTGACAGGGGATAATTCACCCCTCCACTTT	CASSLTGDNSPLHF
TRBD1	14	TRBJ2-1	.	TRBV5-6	TGTGCCAGCAGCCCGGGGACAGGGCCCCATGAGCAGTTCTTC	CASSPGTGPHEQFF
TRBD1	19	TRBJ1-4	.	TRBV4-1	TGCGCCAGCAGCCAAAGTTCCGGGACAGGCGGTCCAACTAATGAAAAACTGTTTTTT	CASSQSSGTGGPTNEKLFF
TRBD1	13	TRBJ1-5	.	TRBV29-1	TGCAGCGTCGGACAGGGACGGAATCAGCCCCAGCATTTT	CSVGQGRNQPQHF
TRBD2	14	TRBJ2-7	.	TRBV5-6	TGTGCCAGCAGCCCGGGGGGGTTTTCCTACGAGCAGTACTTC	CASSPGGFSYEQYF
.	13	TRBJ2-1	.	TRBV5-1	TGCGCCAGCATGGCGGGGTATCGGAATGAGCAGTTCTTC	CASMAGYRNEQFF
.	15	TRBJ2-6	few	TRBV19	TGTGCCAGTAGTCTTGGTAGCTCTGGGGCCAACGTCCTGACTTTC	CASSLGSSGANVLTF